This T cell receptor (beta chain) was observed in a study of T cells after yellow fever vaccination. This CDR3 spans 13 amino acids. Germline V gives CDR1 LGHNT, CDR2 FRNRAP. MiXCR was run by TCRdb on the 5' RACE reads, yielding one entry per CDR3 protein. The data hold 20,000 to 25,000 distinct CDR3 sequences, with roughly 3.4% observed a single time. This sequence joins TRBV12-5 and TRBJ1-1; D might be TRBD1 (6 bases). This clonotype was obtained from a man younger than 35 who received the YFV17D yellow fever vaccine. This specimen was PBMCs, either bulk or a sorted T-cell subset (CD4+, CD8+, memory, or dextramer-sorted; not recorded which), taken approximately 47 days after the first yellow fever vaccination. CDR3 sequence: CARSIPGETEAFF. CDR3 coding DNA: TGTGCCAGAAGTATACCAGGGGAGACTGAAGCTTTCTTT.